The 14 T cell receptor beta chains below come from one sample, sequenced in a study of blood T cell repertoires in COVID-19. Assay: immunoSEQ multiplex PCR; the TCRdb copy retains only in-frame clones and omits some. The sample includes about 9,000 clones, around nine tenths seen only once; the top ten take roughly 7%. The source material was peripheral blood. These receptors came from a human donor with active COVID-19. The donor label of this sample is uncertain.

The rearrangement joins TRBV24-1 to TRBJ2-5, with 10 bases matching TRBD1. The CDR3 consists of 17 residues. Germline lookup yields CDR1 KGHDR and CDR2 SFDVKD. V lost 7 bases and J lost 1; bases outside the gene matches: 11. CDR3 protein: CATSEFPGQGLQETQYF. The CDR3, as DNA: TGTGCCACCAGCGAATTCCCGGGACAGGGGCTCCAAGAGACCCAGTACTTC.

The chain is built from TRBV3-1 (or the pseudogene TRBV3-2) and TRBJ1-3; TRBD1 matches at 9 bases. The germline CDR1 and CDR2 sequences are LGHDT and YNNKEL (reference sequence). The CDR3 loop spans 13 amino acids. J lost 4 bases, V lost 5 bases, and 0 bases had no gene match. As DNA, the CDR3 is TGTGCCAGCAGCACAGGGGGCGGAAACACCATATATTTT. Its protein is CASSTGGGNTIYF.

This CDR3 is CASSYRQGMSTDTQYF. CDR3 DNA: TGTGCCAGCAGCTACCGACAGGGGATGAGCACAGATACGCAGTATTTT. The rearrangement links TRBV7-9 to TRBJ2-3, with TRBD1 matching over 8 bases. CDR3 length: 16 amino acids. The ends lost 4 bases at V and 0 bases at J; junction bases unmatched: 6. CDR1 and CDR2 from the germline V gene are SEHNR and FQNEAQ (reference sequence).

The CDR3 bases are TGTGCCAGTACCCCCGAGATGAACACTGAAGCTTTCTTT. It codes for CASTPEMNTEAFF. This chain connects TRBV19 to TRBJ1-1; D is ambiguous. Germline V CDR1 and CDR2: LNHDA, SQIVND (reference sequence). The CDR3 extends over 13 amino acids. The V and J ends lost 7 bases and 0 bases respectively, with 9 bases between them.

The rearrangement uses TRBV5-1 and TRBJ2-3, with TRBD2 matching over 9 bases. Germline values: CDR1 SGHRS, CDR2 YFSETQ. This CDR3 contains 15 residues. Germline trimming cut 4 bases from V and 3 bases from J; bases unmatched to any gene: 6. CDR3 sequence reads: CASSKRLADTDTQYF. In DNA form, the CDR3 reads TGCGCCAGCAGCAAACGACTAGCGGATACAGATACGCAGTATTTT.

The gene calls are TRBV6-2 or TRBV6-3 and TRBJ2-7, with 11 bases identical to TRBD2. The CDR3 is made up of 13 amino acids. The V gene's germline CDR1 is MNHEY and CDR2 SVGEGT. V lost 5 bases and J lost 6; bases outside the gene matches: 3. In DNA, the CDR3 is TGTGCCAGCAGTCAGGGACTAGCGGCCGAGCAGTACGTC. Its translation is CASSQGLAAEQYV.

The table lists this clone with a few counts. The J gene is TRBJ2-3, the V gene TRBV15; TRBD2 matches 11 bases. The trim removed 0 bases at V and 4 bases at J, leaving 0 bases unmatched. The CDR3 covers 15 residues. Per germline, CDR1 LNHNV and CDR2 YYDKDF (reference sequence). CDR3 protein: CATSRDSGGADTQYF. The DNA of the CDR3 is TGTGCCACCAGCAGAGATAGCGGGGGGGCAGATACGCAGTATTTT.

This clone was found a few times. The V call is TRBV2, the J call TRBJ2-7, with D tentatively TRBD1 (6 bases). This CDR3 is built from 13 residues. Germline V gene sequence: CDR1 SNHLY, CDR2 FYNNEI. V shed 5 bases and J shed 5 bases, with 13 bases lying between them. The CDR3 DNA follows: TGTGCCAGCAGTCCCAGGGGTTTCAACGAGCAGTACTTC. It yields the protein CASSPRGFNEQYF.

Only one count was recorded for this clone. This rearrangement joins TRBV7-9 to TRBJ1-1; 11 nucleotides agree with TRBD1. V shed 3 bases, J shed 5 bases, and the junction held 2 bases outside the gene matches. The CDR3 totals 14 residues. From germline, CDR1 is SEHNR and CDR2 FQNEAQ (reference sequence). DNA of the CDR3: TGTGCCAGCAGCTTCGGGACAGGGGGTACTGAAGCTTTCTTT. Translation gives CASSFGTGGTEAFF.

V and J are TRBV5-1 and TRBJ2-7; 7 positions agree with TRBD1. This CDR3 is 12 amino acids long. V was clipped by 4 bases and J by 9 bases; unmatched bases: 7. Germline CDR1 is SGHRS and CDR2 is YFSETQ. The CDR3 sequence is CASSTGTAGQYF. For the CDR3, the DNA is TGCGCCAGCAGCACTGGGACAGCCGGGCAGTACTTC.

This chain joins TRBV7-9 and TRBJ1-2, with TRBD1 identical over 7 bases. The CDR3 runs 13 residues. Germline assignment: CDR1 SEHNR and CDR2 FQNEAQ (reference sequence). Trimming at V came to 1 base and at J to 6 bases, leaving 2 bases not matched to a gene. The CDR3, as DNA: TGTGCCAGCAGCTTAGACAGGGGAGATGGCTACACCTTC. It encodes CASSLDRGDGYTF.

The chain carries TRBV11-2 and TRBJ1-1; no reliable D call. CDR3 length: 16 residues. V was shortened by 5 bases and J by 1 base, with 17 bases between the two germline ends. The germline V gene has CDR1 SGHAT and CDR2 FQNNGV. As DNA, the CDR3 is TGTGCCAGCAGCACCTGGACGGGATTATGGAACACTGAAGCTTTCTTT. This sequence encodes CASSTWTGLWNTEAFF.

The rearrangement joins TRBV7-6 to TRBJ2-2, with D perhaps TRBD2 (5 bases). The CDR3 is made up of 11 amino acids. Trimming stripped 7 bases from V and 6 bases from J, with 6 bases between. The germline CDR1 and CDR2 sequences are SGHVS and FNYEAQ. As DNA, the CDR3 is TGTGCCAGCAAGGAGGCCGGGGAGCTGTTTTTT. It encodes CASKEAGELFF.

The chain has TRBV4-1 and TRBJ1-5; TRBD1 aligns across 7 bases. The J segment lost 2 bases and the V segment lost 0 bases, leaving 7 bases of the junction unmatched. Germline lookup yields CDR1 MGHRA and CDR2 YSYEKL. This CDR3 has 17 residues. CDR3 nucleotide sequence: TGCGCCAGCAGCCAAGATGGGTTCCAGGGGGGCAATCAGCCCCAGCATTTT. This gives the protein CASSQDGFQGGNQPQHF.